The 23 T cell receptor beta chains listed next were all sequenced from one sample in a study of post-analysis software for immune sequencing data. TCR beta libraries were prepared from cDNA with unique molecular identifiers. TCRdb reprocessed the PCR reads via MiXCR and lists one record per CDR3 protein. This table holds hundreds of thousands of distinct CDR3 sequences, over 45% found once. Findings and limits, study-wide: Included in a set of about five TRBV segments more frequent in patients than controls were TRBV5-6, TRBV5-1 and TRBV20-1.

Their target antigens are unknown. The sequenced sample consisted of blood. These receptors originate from a girl aged 2 to 9 with multiple sclerosis.

The CDR3 here is CASSVRGLQETQYF. Here the CDR3 DNA reads TGTGCCAGCAGCGTACGAGGGCTCCAAGAGACCCAGTACTTC. The J gene is TRBJ2-5, the V gene TRBV7-9, with a possible D match to TRBD2 (5 bases). The length of the CDR3 is 14 residues. Germline CDR1 SEHNR, CDR2 FQNEAQ (reference sequence). V was trimmed by 5 bases and J by 1 base, leaving 11 bases between them.

This clonotype was seen many times. One junction end does not reproduce the germline sequence, and a read error may be involved. V is TRBV5-1 and J is TRBJ2-7, with a tentative D call TRBD2 (6 bases). The CDR3 extends over 14 amino acids. CDR1 is SGHRS, CDR2 YFSETQ, per germline. Written as DNA, the CDR3 is TGTGCCAGCAGCTTGCCAAGCGGGTCCTACGAGCAGTACTTC. Translation: CASSLPSGSYEQYF.

The chain couples TRBV11-2 to TRBJ2-7; D ambiguous. V shed 1 base and J shed 6 bases, with 4 bases lying between them. Germline CDR1 SGHAT, CDR2 FQNNGV. There are 11 residues in the CDR3. CDR3 sequence reads: CASSLVREQYF. The DNA for the CDR3 is TGTGCCAGCAGCTTAGTCCGCGAGCAGTACTTC.

This chain connects TRBV5-1 to TRBJ2-7, with D possibly matching TRBD1 (6 bases). CDR1 is SGHRS, CDR2 YFSETQ, per germline. The CDR3 runs 13 residues. V dropped 7 bases and J dropped 2 bases, with 13 bases sitting between them. CDR3 in DNA: TGCGCCAGCGGCAAAGACAGGACCTACGAGCAGTACTTC. This gives the protein CASGKDRTYEQYF. The full variable domain, rest sourced from reference TRBV5-1 and TRBJ2-7, is KAGVTQTPRYLIKTRGQQVTLSCSPISGHRSVSWYQQTPGQGLQFLFEYFSETQRNKGNFPGRFSGRQFSNSRSEMNVSTLELGDSALYLCASGKDRTYEQYFGPGTRLTVT.

This clonotype was seen ten or more times. The chain joins TRBV29-1 to TRBJ2-7; possible D gene TRBD2, 5 bases. V was trimmed by 7 bases and J by 3 bases, leaving 10 bases between them. CDR1 and CDR2 (germline): SQVTM, ANQGSEA. This CDR3 region has 11 residues. The CDR3 region has the DNA TGCAGCGCCACCGCGGGCTACGAGCAGTACTTC. This codes for CSATAGYEQYF.

In its sample, this clonotype was seen a few times. CDR3 sequence: CSVESLAGDLDEQFF. The CDR3 coding sequence is TGCAGCGTTGAGTCTTTAGCGGGAGATCTCGATGAGCAGTTCTTC. The rearrangement uses TRBV29-1 and TRBJ2-1, with 9 positions matching TRBD2. Unmatched junction bases numbered 11, after V lost 3 bases and J lost 8 bases. This CDR3 has 15 amino acids. Looked up from germline, CDR1 is SQVTM and CDR2 is ANQGSEA.

In its sample, this clonotype was seen a few times. J is TRBJ2-1 and V is TRBV20-1, with D possibly TRBD1 on 6 matching bases. The V end was cut by 1 base, the J end by 0 bases, with 10 bases between. Per germline, CDR1 DFQATT and CDR2 SNEGSKA (reference sequence). CDR3 length equals 15 residues. In nucleotides, the CDR3 is TGCAGTGCTAGAGGGGACATGAGCTCCTACAATGAGCAGTTCTTC. This encodes CSARGDMSSYNEQFF.

This clonotype has only a few counts. This chain connects TRBV5-1 to TRBJ2-1, with 8 bases that match TRBD1. This CDR3 comprises 19 residues. Germline-derived CDR1 and CDR2 are SGHRS and YFSETQ. V dropped 3 bases and J dropped 0; count of bases not matched to a gene: 14. The CDR3 coding sequence is TGCGCCAGCAGCTCAACAGGGGGTCCACGCTCTAGCTCCTACAATGAGCAGTTCTTC. This translates into CASSSTGGPRSSSYNEQFF.

A note on this clonotype: A read error may account for a junction end that differs from germline. CDR3 protein: CASSLTPGWRYNEQFF. The CDR3 DNA is TGCGCCAGCAGCCTCACACCGGGGTGGAGGTACAATGAGCAGTTCTTC. This chain links TRBV6-2 or TRBV6-3 with TRBJ2-1; possibly TRBD2 for D (5 bases). The length of the CDR3 is 16 residues. In germline, CDR1 is MNHEY, CDR2 SVGEGT.

This chain connects TRBV10-2 to TRBJ1-2; TRBD1 agrees at 7 bases. V lost 4 bases and J lost 4; bases outside the gene matches: 3. Germline CDR1 and CDR2: WSHSY and SAAADI. The CDR3 length is 13 residues. CDR3 residues: CASSGQGGYGYTF. CDR3 coding DNA: TGCGCCAGCAGTGGACAGGGAGGCTATGGCTACACCTTC.

V usage is TRBV7-3 and J usage is TRBJ2-4; no firm D call. Germline V gene sequence: CDR1 SGHTA, CDR2 FQGTGA. The CDR3 has 17 residues. The ends were cut back, 0 bases at V and 6 bases at J, with 18 bases in the middle. This chain's CDR3 is CASSLTGQPSKGNIQYF. The CDR3 DNA sequence: TGTGCCAGCAGCTTAACAGGGCAACCCAGTAAAGGAAACATTCAGTACTTC.

In its sample, this clonotype was seen many times. V gene TRBV6-5 combines with J gene TRBJ1-2; D is possibly TRBD1 (5 bases). Germline CDR1 MNHEY, CDR2 SVGAGI. The germline V and J ends were trimmed by 3 bases and 8 bases, with 13 bases remaining between them. The CDR3 runs 13 residues. CDR3 bases: TGTGCCAGCAGTTATGGGGGGGGACCCGGCTACACCTTC. Residues: CASSYGGGPGYTF.

The chain couples TRBV10-3 to TRBJ1-1; 10 bases are a match to TRBD1. The CDR3 runs to 14 residues. V was pared by 10 bases and J by 0 bases, with 5 bases of the junction left unmatched. Germline V gene data show CDR1 as ENHRY and CDR2 as SYGVKD. Here the CDR3 DNA reads TGTGCCACCCGGGACAGGGGATTGAACACTGAAGCTTTCTTT. The encoded protein is CATRDRGLNTEAFF.

The chain links TRBV12-3 or TRBV12-4 to TRBJ2-5; D assignment may be TRBD1 or TRBD2 (5 bases each). The CDR3 spans 15 residues. The V and J ends lost 3 bases and 5 bases respectively, with 16 bases between them. The CDR3 DNA follows: TGTGCCAGCAGTTTTCGAGGGGTAGGTGGGGAGACCCAGTACTTC. It specifies CASSFRGVGGETQYF.

CDR3 in amino acids: CASSIDGGLNEQFF. CDR3 DNA sequence: TGTGCCAGTAGTATAGACGGGGGTCTCAATGAGCAGTTCTTC. The chain has TRBV19 and TRBJ2-1; D perhaps matches TRBD2 (6 bases). Germline-derived CDR1 and CDR2 are LNHDA and SQIVND (reference sequence). Deletions cut 0 bases from V and 6 bases from J, with 9 bases between. The CDR3 runs to 14 residues.

This clonotype was observed once. The J gene is TRBJ2-7, the V gene TRBV5-1; TRBD1 matches 7 bases. The assigned J gene may be wrong: the sequence end matches TRBJ2-5 better. CDR3 length: 16 amino acids. Per the germline V gene, CDR1 is SGHRS and CDR2 is YFSETQ. CDR3 coding DNA: TGCGCCAGCAGCCCGGCTACAGGGACAGTACAAGAGACCCAGTACTTC. It encodes CASSPATGTVQETQYF.

CDR3 DNA sequence: TGTGCCAGCAGCCAGACTCGCACCGGGACTAGTAACATTCAGTACTTC. Translation gives CASSQTRTGTSNIQYF. V is TRBV4-2 and J is TRBJ2-4; TRBD2 agrees at 8 bases. CDR1 LGHNA and CDR2 YNFKEQ come from the germline V gene. The CDR3 totals 16 residues. The V and J ends lost 3 bases and 7 bases, in that order; junction bases with no gene match: 11.

V is TRBV3-1 and J is TRBJ2-6; no clear D gene. Between the trimmed V and J ends, which lost 3 bases and 0 bases, there was a span of 15 bases. The CDR3 consists of 18 residues. Germline V gives CDR1 LGHDT, CDR2 YNNKEL (reference sequence). The CDR3 bases are TGTGCCAGCAGCCACTGGGCAGCCATCTCCTCTGGGGCCAACGTCCTGACTTTC. It specifies CASSHWAAISSGANVLTF.

The count of this clonotype is one. The genes are TRBV4-3 and TRBJ2-3; 7 nucleotides line up with TRBD2. This CDR3 region has 17 residues. The V and J ends lost 4 bases and 2 bases, in that order; junction bases with no gene match: 12. In germline, CDR1 is LGHNA, CDR2 YSLEER. CDR3 region: CASSRRLAAPPTDTQYF. The CDR3 DNA is TGCGCCAGCAGCCGAAGACTAGCCGCTCCCCCCACAGATACGCAGTATTTT.

This clonotype came up a few times. V is TRBV5-5 and J is TRBJ1-2, with a possible D match to TRBD1 (6 bases). V was pared by 2 bases and J by 13 bases, with 30 bases between. CDR1 is SGHKS, CDR2 YYEKEE, per germline (reference sequence). CDR3 length: 17 amino acids. CDR3: CASSLMGPAGARPEGTF. CDR3 bases: TGTGCCAGCAGCTTAATGGGTCCGGCAGGGGCCCGCCCGGAGGGCACCTTC.

CDR3 sequence reads: CASSPQIAGVGDTQYF. As DNA, the CDR3 is TGTGCCAGCAGCCCTCAGATAGCGGGAGTGGGAGATACGCAGTATTTT. The chain uses TRBV4-2 and TRBJ2-3, with 9 positions matching TRBD2. Germline CDR1 and CDR2: LGHNA and YNFKEQ. The CDR3 totals 16 residues. V trimming: 4 bases; J trimming: 5 bases; junction bases outside the gene matches: 10.

CDR3 residues: CASSPGNGETQYF. The CDR3 bases are TGTGCCAGCTCACCAGGGAACGGGGAGACCCAGTACTTC. The V gene is TRBV18, the J gene TRBJ2-7; no clear D gene. The J call may not be correct, given that the DNA end is closer to TRBJ2-5. Germline-derived CDR1 and CDR2 are KGHSH and LQKENI. The length of the CDR3 is 13 residues.

The rearrangement joins TRBV25-1 to TRBJ2-1, with TRBD2 identical over 7 bases. Germline V gene data show CDR1 as MGHDK and CDR2 as SYGVNS. This CDR3 contains 13 residues. Trimming cost V 1 base and J 8 bases; bases outside gene matches: 2. CDR3 nucleotide sequence: TGTGCCAGCAGTGAATGGGGGGGTGATGAGCAGTTCTTC. Translating gives CASSEWGGDEQFF.